This record concerns one T cell receptor (beta chain) sequence. This entry belongs to a study of blood T cell repertoires in COVID-19. Study-wide context: T cells, B-cell-depleted T cells, or PBMCs provided the cDNA or gDNA that served as material.

CDR1 and CDR2 (germline): LNHDA, SQIVND (reference sequence). The CDR3 length is 16 residues. The V and J ends lost 4 bases and 6 bases, in that order; junction bases with no gene match: 8. Authors' data handling: Reference gene primer amplification gave nucleated cell count estimates. Profiled with immunoSEQ multiplex PCR; TCRdb holds only in-frame clones, not every one. V and J calls plus clone size are reproduced from that table; the DNA served to infer D and trimming. This sample has under 15,000 clones, with around 90% found just once. Sequencing was performed on peripheral blood. This sequence joins TRBV19 and TRBJ2-1; 11 bases are shared with TRBD1. This receptor was obtained from a human donor in a cohort sampled during active COVID-19. Here the CDR3 DNA reads TGTGCCAGTAGTACCATTTCCGGGACAGGGGGCAATGAGCAGTTCTTC. This sequence encodes CASSTISGTGGNEQFF.